The text below deals with one T cell receptor (beta chain). The authors reverse transcribed roughly 0.5 to 1 ug RNA with random hexamers. TCRdb passed the immunoSEQ multiplex PCR reads through MiXCR, listing each CDR3 protein once. The sample has 75,000 to 100,000 distinct CDR3 sequences, around 94% seen once. This specimen belongs to a study of CD8 T cells in Susac syndrome. CDR3 size: 15 residues. V was pared by 6 bases and J by 7 bases, with 19 bases between. Germline values: CDR1 SEHNR, CDR2 FQNEAQ (reference sequence). This chain connects TRBV7-9 to TRBJ2-1, with no clear D. The specimen was CD8+ T cells from PBMCs. This TCR was sampled from a human donor with Susac syndrome. Here the CDR3 reads CASSFPGSSWNEQFF. The CDR3 nucleotides read TGTGCCAGCAGTTTTCCGGGTTCATCTTGGAATGAGCAGTTCTTC.